This TCR beta chain was obtained from a study of cytomegalovirus exposure and HLA in healthy donors. Study-wide points: 87-base-pair reads could not separate some V segments, including TRBV6-2 and TRBV6-3. An analysis that was carried out later associated approximately 15,000 TCR beta sequences with HLA alleles at 0.05 false discovery rate. TCR beta chain V- and J-gene trimming was linked, in a later analysis, to a missense variant in DCLRE1C.

The V end lost 3 bases, the J end lost 2 bases, and 8 bases lay between the germline ends. This CDR3 is built from 14 residues. The germline gives CDR1 LNHDA, CDR2 SQIVND (reference sequence). In this sample, this clone turned up once. Its antigen is currently unknown. The PCR was carried out with 60 Vbeta primers and 13 Jbeta primers. Here immunoSEQ multiplex PCR was the method, and the copy in TCRdb shows in-frame clones only, minus some. The repertoire consists of more than 150,000 clones, with just over 75% occurring once and the leading ten covering about 1.5%. Material for sequencing was PBMCs. The chain is built from TRBV19 and TRBJ1-5; D is undetermined. This sequence originates from a man between 18 and 35 years old in good health and CMV-seronegative. The CDR3 DNA reads as TGTGCCAGTAGTATCGTAGGAGGCAATCAGCCCCAGCATTTT. Translated, it gives CASSIVGGNQPQHF.